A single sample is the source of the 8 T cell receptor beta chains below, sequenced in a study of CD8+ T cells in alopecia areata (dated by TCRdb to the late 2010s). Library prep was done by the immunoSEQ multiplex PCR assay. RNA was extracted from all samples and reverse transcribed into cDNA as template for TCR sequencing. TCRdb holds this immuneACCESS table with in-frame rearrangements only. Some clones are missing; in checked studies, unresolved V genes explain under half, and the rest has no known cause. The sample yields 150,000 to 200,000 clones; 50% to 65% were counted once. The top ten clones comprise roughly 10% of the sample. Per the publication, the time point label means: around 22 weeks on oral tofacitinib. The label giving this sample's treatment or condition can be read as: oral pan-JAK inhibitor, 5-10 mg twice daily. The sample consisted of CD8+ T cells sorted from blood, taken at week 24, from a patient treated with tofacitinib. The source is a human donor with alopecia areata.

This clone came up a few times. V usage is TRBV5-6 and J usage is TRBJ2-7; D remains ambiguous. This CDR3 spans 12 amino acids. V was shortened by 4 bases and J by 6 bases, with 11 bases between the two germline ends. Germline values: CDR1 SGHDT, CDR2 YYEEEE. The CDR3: CASSNATVEQYF. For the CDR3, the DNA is TGTGCCAGCAGCAATGCCACCGTCGAGCAGTACTTC.

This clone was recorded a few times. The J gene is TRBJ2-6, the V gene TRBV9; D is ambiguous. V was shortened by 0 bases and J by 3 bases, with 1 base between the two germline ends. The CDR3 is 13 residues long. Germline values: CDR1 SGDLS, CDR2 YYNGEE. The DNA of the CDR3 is TGTGCCAGCAGCGTAGATGGGGCCAACGTCCTGACTTTC. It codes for CASSVDGANVLTF.

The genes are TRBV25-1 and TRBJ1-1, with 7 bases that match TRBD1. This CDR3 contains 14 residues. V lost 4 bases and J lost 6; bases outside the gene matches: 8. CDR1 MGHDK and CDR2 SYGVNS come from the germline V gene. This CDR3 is CASSAQGRGAEAFF. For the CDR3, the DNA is TGTGCCAGCAGTGCCCAGGGCAGGGGGGCTGAAGCTTTCTTT.

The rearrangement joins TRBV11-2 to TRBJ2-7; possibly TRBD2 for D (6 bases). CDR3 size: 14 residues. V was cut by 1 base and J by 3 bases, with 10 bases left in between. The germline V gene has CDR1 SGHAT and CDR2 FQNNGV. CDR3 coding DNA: TGTGCCAGCAGCTTAGCATCCGGGGGCTACGAGCAGTACTTC. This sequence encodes CASSLASGGYEQYF.

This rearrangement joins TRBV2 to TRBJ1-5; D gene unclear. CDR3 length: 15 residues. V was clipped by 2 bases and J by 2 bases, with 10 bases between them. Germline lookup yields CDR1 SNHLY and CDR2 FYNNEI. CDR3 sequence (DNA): TGTGCCAGCAGTGAAATCGGATCCGGCAATCAGCCCCAGCATTTT. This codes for CASSEIGSGNQPQHF.

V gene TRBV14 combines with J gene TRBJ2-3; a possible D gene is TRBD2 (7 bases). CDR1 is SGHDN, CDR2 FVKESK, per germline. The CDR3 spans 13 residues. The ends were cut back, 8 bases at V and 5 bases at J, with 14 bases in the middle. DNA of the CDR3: TGTGCCAGCGGAGGGGGGGCTGGAGATACGCAGTATTTT. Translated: CASGGGAGDTQYF. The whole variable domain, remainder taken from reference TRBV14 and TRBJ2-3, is EAGVTQFPSHSVIEKGQTVTLRCDPISGHDNLYWYRRVMGKEIKFLLHFVKESKQDESGMPNNRFLAERTGGTYSTLKVQPAELEDSGVYFCASGGGAGDTQYFGPGTRLTVL.

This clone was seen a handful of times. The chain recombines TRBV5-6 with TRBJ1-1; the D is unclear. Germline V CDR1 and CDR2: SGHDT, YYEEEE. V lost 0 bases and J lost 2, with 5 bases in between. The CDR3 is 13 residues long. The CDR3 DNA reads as TGTGCCAGCAGCTTGGCAAGAAACACTGAAGCTTTCTTT. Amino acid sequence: CASSLARNTEAFF.

Here the CDR3 reads CASSQMNTRGTEQFF. The CDR3 region has the DNA TGTGCCAGCAGCCAAATGAATACAAGGGGTACTGAGCAGTTCTTC. The V and J genes are TRBV14 and TRBJ2-1, with D tentatively TRBD1 (5 bases). The CDR3 length is 15 residues. Germline CDR1 and CDR2: SGHDN and FVKESK. With 2 bases removed from V and 9 bases from J, the gap between germline ends came to 17 bases.